These T cell receptor beta chains were read from a single sample in a study of shared clonotypes between healthy human individuals. The table came from immunoSEQ multiplex PCR; TCRdb's copy has only in-frame clones and leaves some out. The sample holds some 2,000,000 clones, roughly 94% seen once. The sample consisted of naive CD8+ T cells sorted from blood. These receptors were taken from a man between 18 and 29 years old in good health. The CDR3 runs from the conserved cysteine through the conserved F or W. Fields, in order: J gene, V gene, D gene, clone size, CDR3 DNA, CDR3 protein. A D gene is named only where the DNA matches it firmly. Clone sizes are given selectively: once, few, many, or a class where the clone is expanded.

J gene: TRBJ1-5
V gene: TRBV6-1
D gene: TRBD1
clone size: NA
CDR3 DNA: TGTGCCAGCAGTGATCCAGGGGGTTTGAGCAATCAGCCCCAGCATTTT
CDR3 protein: CASSDPGGLSNQPQHF

J gene: TRBJ2-7
V gene: TRBV9
D gene: NA
clone size: NA
CDR3 DNA: TGTGCCAGCAGCGTAGCGCCGGGGGGCACCTACGAGCAGTACTTC
CDR3 protein: CASSVAPGGTYEQYF

J gene: TRBJ1-1
V gene: TRBV4-1
D gene: NA
clone size: NA
CDR3 DNA: TGCGCCAGCAGCCTCGTACAGGGCACTGAAGCTTTCTTT
CDR3 protein: CASSLVQGTEAFF

J gene: TRBJ2-7
V gene: TRBV28
D gene: NA
clone size: NA
CDR3 DNA: TGTGCCAGCAGTCTCCTTCGGGACGGATCCTACGAGCAGTACTTC
CDR3 protein: CASSLLRDGSYEQYF

J gene: TRBJ2-3
V gene: TRBV4-1
D gene: NA
clone size: NA
CDR3 DNA: TGCGCCAGCAGCCAAGATCCGCGGGATACGCAGTATTTT
CDR3 protein: CASSQDPRDTQYF

J gene: TRBJ2-3
V gene: TRBV28
D gene: NA
clone size: NA
CDR3 DNA: TGTGCCAGCAGTTTAACGGATACGCAGTATTTT
CDR3 protein: CASSLTDTQYF

J gene: TRBJ2-5
V gene: TRBV5-1
D gene: TRBD1
clone size: NA
CDR3 DNA: TGCGCCAGCAGCGGCCCGGGACAGGGACAAGAGACCCAGTACTTC
CDR3 protein: CASSGPGQGQETQYF

J gene: TRBJ2-4
V gene: TRBV5-1
D gene: NA
clone size: NA
CDR3 DNA: TGCGCCAGCAGCTTGGCGGGGACGGATGAGTACTTC
CDR3 protein: CASSLAGTDEYF

J gene: TRBJ1-1
V gene: TRBV6-6
D gene: NA
clone size: NA
CDR3 DNA: TGTGCCAGCAGTGCTAAGACAGGGAACACTGAAGCTTTCTTT
CDR3 protein: CASSAKTGNTEAFF

J gene: TRBJ2-1
V gene: TRBV5-6
D gene: NA
clone size: NA
CDR3 DNA: TGTGCCAGCAGCTTGGGAGCGGTCTCCTACAATGAGCAGTTCTTC
CDR3 protein: CASSLGAVSYNEQFF

J gene: TRBJ1-1
V gene: TRBV9
D gene: TRBD1
clone size: NA
CDR3 DNA: TGTGCCAGCAGCCCTTCACCGGGACAGGCCACTGAAGCTTTCTTT
CDR3 protein: CASSPSPGQATEAFF

J gene: TRBJ1-1
V gene: TRBV5-6
D gene: NA
clone size: NA
CDR3 DNA: TGTGCCAGCAGCGTAGGACAGCCGAACACTGAAGCTTTCTTT
CDR3 protein: CASSVGQPNTEAFF

J gene: TRBJ2-3
V gene: TRBV7-3
D gene: NA
clone size: NA
CDR3 DNA: TGTGCCAGCAGCTCTTACAGGGAGGCAGATACGCAGTATTTT
CDR3 protein: CASSSYREADTQYF

J gene: TRBJ1-2
V gene: TRBV27
D gene: NA
clone size: NA
CDR3 DNA: TGTGCCAGCGGCCTACTCCTACCGGGACACCCGGCAGGCTACACCTTC
CDR3 protein: CASGLLLPGHPAGYTF

J gene: TRBJ1-1
V gene: TRBV6-1
D gene: TRBD1
clone size: NA
CDR3 DNA: TGTGCCAGCAGTGAAGAGATCCGGGACAGAATTTACACTGAAGCTTTCTTT
CDR3 protein: CASSEEIRDRIYTEAFF

J gene: TRBJ2-2
V gene: TRBV27
D gene: NA
clone size: NA
CDR3 DNA: TGTGCCAGCAGTCCCCGAGGAGAGGATACCGGGGAGCTGTTTTTT
CDR3 protein: CASSPRGEDTGELFF

J gene: TRBJ1-5
V gene: TRBV4-1
D gene: NA
clone size: few
CDR3 DNA: TGCGCCAGCAGCCAAGATCGAACAGGCAATCAGCCCCAGCATTTT
CDR3 protein: CASSQDRTGNQPQHF

J gene: TRBJ2-5
V gene: TRBV10-3
D gene: TRBD1
clone size: NA
CDR3 DNA: TGTGCCATCAGAGAAGGGGGCGAAGAGACCCAGTACTTC
CDR3 protein: CAIREGGEETQYF

J gene: TRBJ2-7
V gene: TRBV7-2
D gene: TRBD2
clone size: NA
CDR3 DNA: TGTGCCAGCAGCTCCCCCTCCTCCGGGACTAGCGTCGAGCAGTACTTC
CDR3 protein: CASSSPSSGTSVEQYF

J gene: TRBJ2-1
V gene: TRBV11-2
D gene: NA
clone size: NA
CDR3 DNA: TGTGCCAGCAGCGCTGAAGCTTGGGTGTCGGAACAGTTCTTC
CDR3 protein: CASSAEAWVSEQFF

J gene: TRBJ2-7
V gene: TRBV6-5
D gene: NA
clone size: NA
CDR3 DNA: TGTGCCAGCAGTTACTCGGGACCCGAGGTATACGAGCAGTACTTC
CDR3 protein: CASSYSGPEVYEQYF

J gene: TRBJ2-1
V gene: TRBV6-5
D gene: TRBD2
clone size: NA
CDR3 DNA: TGTGCCAGCGGGGAGCGGGAGGGGTTGAATGAGCAGTTCTTC
CDR3 protein: CASGEREGLNEQFF

J gene: TRBJ2-3
V gene: TRBV7-3
D gene: NA
clone size: NA
CDR3 DNA: TGTGCCAGCAGCTTCAACCTCGTCTCGGATCCGCAGTATTTT
CDR3 protein: CASSFNLVSDPQYF

J gene: TRBJ2-7
V gene: TRBV4-3
D gene: NA
clone size: NA
CDR3 DNA: TGCGCCAGCAGCCAAGCTACCAGCGGAGCCTACGAGCAGTACTTC
CDR3 protein: CASSQATSGAYEQYF

J gene: TRBJ1-3
V gene: TRBV25-1
D gene: NA
clone size: NA
CDR3 DNA: TGTGCCAGCAGTTCCAGTGGGATAGGGCTCTCTGGAAACACCATATATTTT
CDR3 protein: CASSSSGIGLSGNTIYF

J gene: TRBJ2-1
V gene: TRBV5-8
D gene: NA
clone size: NA
CDR3 DNA: TGTGCCAGCAGCCCATACGGGGTCTCCTACAATGAGCAGTTCTTC
CDR3 protein: CASSPYGVSYNEQFF

J gene: TRBJ2-1
V gene: TRBV9
D gene: NA
clone size: NA
CDR3 DNA: TGTGCCAGCAGCGTAGGTGGACCCGCCTACAATGAGCAGTTCTTC
CDR3 protein: CASSVGGPAYNEQFF

J gene: TRBJ2-7
V gene: TRBV2
D gene: NA
clone size: NA
CDR3 DNA: TGTGCCAGCAGTGAAGGGTGGGGGGCCTACGAGCAGTACTTC
CDR3 protein: CASSEGWGAYEQYF

J gene: TRBJ1-5
V gene: TRBV6-6
D gene: NA
clone size: NA
CDR3 DNA: TGTGCCAGCAGCCCCGACTATAGCAATCAGCCCCAGCATTTT
CDR3 protein: CASSPDYSNQPQHF

J gene: TRBJ1-3
V gene: TRBV7-9
D gene: NA
clone size: NA
CDR3 DNA: TGTGCCAGCCGACGTGGCTCTGGAAACACCATATATTTT
CDR3 protein: CASRRGSGNTIYF

J gene: TRBJ1-6
V gene: TRBV9
D gene: NA
clone size: NA
CDR3 DNA: TGTGCCAGCAGCGTAGGTCAGGGGAGCTCCTATAATTCACCCCTCCACTTT
CDR3 protein: CASSVGQGSSYNSPLHF

J gene: TRBJ2-3
V gene: TRBV2
D gene: NA
clone size: NA
CDR3 DNA: TGTGCCAGCAACTACAGGGAGGGAAGCACAGATACGCAGTATTTT
CDR3 protein: CASNYREGSTDTQYF

J gene: TRBJ2-5
V gene: TRBV9
D gene: TRBD1
clone size: NA
CDR3 DNA: TGTGCCAGCAGACTCCTCCGGGACAGGGCCGTATATGAGACCCAGTACTTC
CDR3 protein: CASRLLRDRAVYETQYF

J gene: TRBJ1-2
V gene: TRBV29-1
D gene: NA
clone size: NA
CDR3 DNA: TGCAGCGTTGAATGGCCCGTGGGCTATGGCTACACCTTC
CDR3 protein: CSVEWPVGYGYTF

J gene: TRBJ2-5
V gene: TRBV2
D gene: NA
clone size: NA
CDR3 DNA: TGTGCCAGCAGTCAAGAGACCCAGTACTTC
CDR3 protein: CASSQETQYF

J gene: TRBJ2-7
V gene: TRBV27
D gene: NA
clone size: NA
CDR3 DNA: TGTGCCAGCTGGGACTTAGGCTACGAGCAGTACTTC
CDR3 protein: CASWDLGYEQYF

J gene: TRBJ1-5
V gene: TRBV7-3
D gene: NA
clone size: NA
CDR3 DNA: TGTGCCAGCAGCTTCGGTGGTCCAGCGAATCAGCCCCAGCATTTT
CDR3 protein: CASSFGGPANQPQHF

J gene: TRBJ1-2
V gene: TRBV11-2
D gene: NA
clone size: NA
CDR3 DNA: TGTGCCAGCAGCTCCGAGTTGGGAGCTAACTATGGCTACACCTTC
CDR3 protein: CASSSELGANYGYTF